Below are 2 T cell receptor beta chains sequenced from a single sample in a study of shared clonotypes between healthy human individuals. Some clones are missing from TCRdb's copy, which holds only in-frame ones; the method was immunoSEQ multiplex PCR. The profile shows 2 million to 2.5 million clones, 93% of them singletons. Sequenced input: naive CD4+ T cells from PBMCs. The subset: CD45RA+ positively selected. These receptors all come from a young man in good health. Some clones in this sample may be carry-over from other donors' samples.

Only one count was recorded for this clone. CDR3 sequence (DNA): TGCGCCAGCAGCCGCGACATTCACCGGGCTAGCGGGTACAATGAGCAGTTCTTC. Translating gives CASSRDIHRASGYNEQFF. The chain has TRBV4-3 and TRBJ2-1; 8 positions match TRBD2. The CDR3 consists of 18 residues. Germline CDR1 LGHNA, CDR2 YSLEER. The V gene end was trimmed by 4 bases and the J gene end by 4 bases; junction bases not matched to a gene: 15.

The J gene is TRBJ1-1, the V gene TRBV7-2, with a weak D call TRBD1 (5 bases). V was trimmed by 5 bases and J by 0 bases, leaving 16 bases between them. The V gene's germline CDR1 is SGHTA and CDR2 FQGNSA. This CDR3 contains 16 residues. The CDR3 nucleotides are TGTGCCAGCAGCCCGTTCTCGACGGACATGAACACTGAAGCTTTCTTT. This sequence encodes CASSPFSTDMNTEAFF.